The 2 T cell receptor beta chains in this list originate from one sample, sequenced in a study of CD8 T cells in ankylosing spondylitis (TCRdb year 2017). The library came from 5' RACE. TCRdb records Illumina MiSeq as the sequencer. Using fastp trimming at Q25 and MiXCR clonotype assembly, TCRdb reanalyzed the public sequencing data and kept in-frame beta chains. Entries that share a CDR3 protein sequence are merged under the most common genes and DNA. This sample holds roughly 26,000 distinct CDR3 sequences; around 13% were observed only once. The ten most abundant clones make up 35% of the sample. Sequencing was done on a sample of blood. The source of these receptors is a male donor with ankylosing spondylitis or in good health (not recorded which).

This chain connects TRBV15 to TRBJ2-5, with a tentative D call TRBD1 (5 bases). The CDR3 totals 14 residues. Germline loops: CDR1 LNHNV, CDR2 YYDKDF (reference sequence). V dropped 0 bases and J dropped 5 bases, with 10 bases sitting between them. CDR3 sequence reads: CATSREGVMETQYF. The CDR3 nucleotides read TGTGCCACCAGCAGAGAAGGGGTAATGGAGACCCAGTACTTC.

This clonotype was detected ten times or more. The rearrangement uses TRBV7-2 and TRBJ2-4, with D perhaps TRBD1 or TRBD2 (7 bases each). Trimming stripped 1 base from V and 0 bases from J, with 19 bases between. CDR3 length: 19 amino acids. Germline CDR1 SGHTA, CDR2 FQGNSA. CDR3 DNA: TGTGCCAGCAGCTTAGAGGGCCTAAGCGGGACAGTAGCCAAAAACATTCAGTACTTC. As protein: CASSLEGLSGTVAKNIQYF. The complete variable domain, with remaining parts taken from reference TRBV7-2 and TRBJ2-4, reads GAGVSQSPSNKVTEKGKDVELRCDPISGHTALYWYRQSLGQGLEFLIYFQGNSAPDKSGLPSDRFSAERTGGSVSTLTIQRTQQEDSAVYLCASSLEGLSGTVAKNIQYFGAGTRLSVL.